This T cell receptor beta chain was recovered during a study of T cells after yellow fever vaccination. Study observations and caveats: Although most clonotypes did not, a small share appeared in both CD4 and CD8 compartments. One caveat is that FACS-sorted repertoires could contain abundant clonotypes contaminating from the bulk population.

In this sample, this clonotype turned up many times. The antigen remains undetermined. CDR1 and CDR2 (germline): DFQATT, SNEGSKA (reference sequence). This CDR3 region has 14 residues. Unmatched junction bases numbered 11, after V lost 6 bases and J lost 3 bases. TCR cDNA, made by 5'RACE template switching, carried an added universal primer site and UMIs. TCRdb reprocessed the 5' RACE reads with MiXCR, giving one entry per CDR3 protein. Here the sample spans about 69,000 distinct CDR3 sequences, roughly 6% being singletons. The sequence derives from a man younger than 35 who received the YFV17D yellow fever vaccine. The material sequenced was CD4+ T cells sorted from PBMCs, taken around 16 days after the first yellow fever vaccination. The chain recombines TRBV20-1 with TRBJ2-7, with 7 nucleotides matching TRBD2. DNA for the CDR3: TGCAGTGCCTTAAGGCGAGCGGGGTACTACGAGCAGTACTTC. Its translation is CSALRRAGYYEQYF.